This T cell receptor (beta chain) was observed in a study of T cell repertoires in aging, cancer and after chemotherapy. The CDR3 totals 19 residues. Trimming stripped 0 bases from V and 1 base from J, with 21 bases between. Germline V gene sequence: CDR1 SGHRS, CDR2 YFSETQ. Rearranged V-D-J TRB sequences were amplified with a mixed TRB-A/B primer pool. MiXCR, run by TCRdb on the multiplex PCR reads, gives a single entry per CDR3 protein. The data contain approximately 2,900 distinct CDR3 sequences, approximately 20% of them seen just once; the ten biggest clones take up roughly 60%. TCR beta rearrangements were amplified from peripheral blood genomic DNA.

The sequenced sample was blood. The clonotype comes from a human donor with a solid tumor. The chain recombines TRBV5-1 with TRBJ2-3; D gene unclear. In DNA form, the CDR3 reads TGCGCCAGCAGCTTGGCTATTATAGGGTCGAATCTCGGCACAGATACGCAGTATTTT. Translation gives CASSLAIIGSNLGTDTQYF.